This paragraph reports one T cell receptor beta chain. The data are from a study of blood T cell repertoires in COVID-19. The overall study: COVID-19 samples collected from the United States, Italy and Spain covered acute and convalescent phases.

This CDR3 has 14 residues. The germline V gene encodes CDR1 DFQATT and CDR2 SNEGSKA (reference sequence). V dropped 3 bases and J dropped 7 bases, with 16 bases sitting between them. TCRdb's table, derived via immunoSEQ multiplex PCR, lists solely in-frame clones and lacks some. Among under 450,000 clones listed, about 91% were seen once. The specimen sequenced was peripheral blood. The genes are TRBV20-1 and TRBJ1-5, with a possible D match to TRBD1 (5 bases). The sequence was obtained from a woman in her fifties or sixties with COVID-19, enrolled during active disease. CDR3 DNA: TGCAGTGCTAGTAGGGGCGCGTCTCACCAGCCCCAGCATTTT. Translating gives CSASRGASHQPQHF.